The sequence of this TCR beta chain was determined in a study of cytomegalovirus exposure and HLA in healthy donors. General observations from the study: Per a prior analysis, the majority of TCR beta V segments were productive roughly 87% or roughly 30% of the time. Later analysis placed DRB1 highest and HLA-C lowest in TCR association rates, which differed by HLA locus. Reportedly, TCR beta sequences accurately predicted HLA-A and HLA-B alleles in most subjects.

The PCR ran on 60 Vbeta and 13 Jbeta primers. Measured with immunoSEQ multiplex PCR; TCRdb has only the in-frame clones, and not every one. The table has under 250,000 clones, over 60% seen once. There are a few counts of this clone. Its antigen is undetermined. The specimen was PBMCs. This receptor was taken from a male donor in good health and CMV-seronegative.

In nucleotides, the CDR3 is TGCGCCAGCAGCCGACAGCAAAATACCAATGAAAAACTGTTTTTT. The encoded protein is CASSRQQNTNEKLFF. This chain connects TRBV4-3 to TRBJ1-4; D is possibly TRBD1 (5 bases). Trimming shortened V by 4 bases and J by 5 bases, and 14 bases separated the two germline ends. Germline V gene sequence: CDR1 LGHNA, CDR2 YSLEER. The CDR3 spans 15 residues.